This passage covers 13 T cell receptor beta chains from one sample sequenced in a study of T cell responses to AZD1222 COVID-19 vaccine. Produced via immunoSEQ multiplex PCR; TCRdb's table is partial and in-frame only. The profile shows about 180,000 clones, 85% to 90% of them singletons. The sample here was peripheral blood, taken 28 days after the second dose of the MenACWY control vaccine. All receptors derive from an adult who received the MenACWY meningococcal vaccine as a control.

J is TRBJ1-1 and V is TRBV30; no definite D call. Germline V gives CDR1 GTSNPN, CDR2 SVGIG (reference sequence). V was trimmed by 4 bases and J by 1 base, leaving 7 bases between them. CDR3 length: 12 residues. The CDR3 DNA is TGTGCCTGGACCTTGCAGAACACTGAAGCTTTCTTT. Translating gives CAWTLQNTEAFF.

The rearrangement uses TRBV7-2 and TRBJ2-7; D not resolved. V lost 2 bases, J lost 2 bases, and 22 bases lay in between. CDR3 length: 18 amino acids. Germline CDR1 and CDR2: SGHTA and FQGNSA. The CDR3 is CASSLTVGPTFFTYEQYF. CDR3 nucleotide sequence: TGTGCCAGCAGCTTAACCGTAGGGCCCACTTTCTTTACCTACGAGCAGTACTTC.

The rearrangement joins TRBV5-6 to TRBJ2-7; D ambiguous. CDR1 SGHDT and CDR2 YYEEEE come from the germline V gene. The CDR3 is 12 residues long. V lost 0 bases to trimming and J lost 3 bases, with 4 bases between them. This chain's CDR3 is CASSLGGYEQYF. In DNA, the CDR3 is TGTGCCAGCAGCTTGGGGGGCTACGAGCAGTACTTC.

This chain uses TRBV30 with TRBJ1-4; TRBD1 matches at 8 bases. The CDR3 spans 14 residues. Germline CDR1 is GTSNPN and CDR2 is SVGIG (reference sequence). J gave up 2 bases and V 3 bases, and 2 bases lay outside the gene matches. This CDR3 is CAWRDRATNEKLFF. DNA of the CDR3: TGTGCCTGGAGGGACAGGGCGACTAATGAAAAACTGTTTTTT.

CDR3 in amino acids: CASSEHAGPGNTIYF. CDR3 DNA sequence: TGCGCCAGCAGTGAGCACGCGGGGCCAGGAAACACCATATATTTT. The chain carries TRBV10-1 and TRBJ1-3; perhaps TRBD1 as D (5 bases). The germline V gene encodes CDR1 WNHNN and CDR2 SYGVQD (reference sequence). Between the trimmed V and J ends, which lost 2 bases and 4 bases, there was a span of 12 bases. The CDR3 covers 15 residues.

In regard to this clone: The junction departs from the called germline gene at one end, perhaps through a read error. The V and J genes are TRBV5-1 and TRBJ2-5; D is perhaps TRBD1 (6 bases). There are 14 residues in the CDR3. Germline CDR1 SGHRS, CDR2 YFSETQ. Here the CDR3 DNA reads TGCGCCAGCAACTTGGGGGCTGTCGAAGAGACCCAGTACTTC. Translating it yields CASNLGAVEETQYF.

This chain uses TRBV30 with TRBJ2-1; possibly TRBD2 for D (6 bases). This CDR3 has 12 amino acids. Germline V CDR1 and CDR2: GTSNPN, SVGIG (reference sequence). V lost 1 base to trimming and J lost 8 bases, with 9 bases between them. CDR3 sequence: CAWSGERDEQFF. CDR3 bases: TGTGCCTGGAGTGGGGAGCGGGATGAGCAGTTCTTC.

The chain couples TRBV19 to TRBJ2-2; D may correspond to TRBD1 or TRBD2 (5 bases each). Germline-derived CDR1 and CDR2 are LNHDA and SQIVND (reference sequence). V dropped 3 bases and J dropped 2 bases, with 7 bases sitting between them. The CDR3 is 14 amino acids. CDR3 sequence reads: CASSMGENTGELFF. CDR3 nucleotide sequence: TGTGCCAGTAGTATGGGGGAAAACACCGGGGAGCTGTTTTTT.

The CDR3 region has the DNA TGTGCCAGCAGCTTAGTCTTCCCCCAAGAGACCCAGTACTTC. It specifies CASSLVFPQETQYF. The chain uses TRBV7-2 and TRBJ2-5; D is undetermined. This CDR3 contains 14 residues. Per germline, CDR1 SGHTA and CDR2 FQGNSA. V dropped 1 base and J dropped 1 base, with 7 bases sitting between them.

The chain has TRBV19 and TRBJ2-7, with 9 nucleotides matching TRBD1. The V gene's germline CDR1 is LNHDA and CDR2 SQIVND (reference sequence). This CDR3 is 15 amino acids long. The J segment lost 6 bases and the V segment lost 5 bases, leaving 11 bases of the junction unmatched. This CDR3 is CASSRNRDREGEQYF. The CDR3 nucleotides read TGTGCCAGTAGTCGCAACCGGGACAGGGAGGGCGAGCAGTACTTC. Looking up the rest from reference TRBV19 and TRBJ2-7 gives the full variable domain: DGGITQSPKYLFRKEGQNVTLSCEQNLNHDAMYWYRQDPGQGLRLIYYSQIVNDFQKGDIAEGYSVSREKKESFPLTVTSAQKNPTAFYLCASSRNRDREGEQYFGPGTRLTVT.

CDR3 nucleotide sequence: TGTGCCAGCAGCTTAGCCCTGGGAGGGTTTTATGACGGCTACACCTTC. This translates into CASSLALGGFYDGYTF. The chain recombines TRBV7-9 with TRBJ1-2; D is undetermined. V lost 0 bases and J 8 bases, leaving 19 bases between the germline ends. Germline V gives CDR1 SEHNR, CDR2 FQNEAQ (reference sequence). This CDR3 contains 16 residues.

J is TRBJ2-7 and V is TRBV18; unclear D gene. Germline CDR1 KGHSH, CDR2 LQKENI. V dropped 2 bases and J dropped 2 bases, with 19 bases sitting between them. The CDR3 extends over 17 amino acids. DNA for the CDR3: TGTGCCAGCTCACCAGCCGGAAGGACGGACGGAACCTACGAGCAGTACTTC. It codes for CASSPAGRTDGTYEQYF.

V is TRBV5-1 and J is TRBJ2-7; D is unresolved. Trimming removed 0 bases at V and 3 bases at J, with 13 bases between. Germline assignment: CDR1 SGHRS and CDR2 YFSETQ. This CDR3 is 15 amino acids long. CDR3 nucleotide sequence: TGCGCCAGCAGCTTGGACGTAGGGTTCTACTACGAGCAGTACTTC. It translates to CASSLDVGFYYEQYF.